A selection of T cell receptor beta chains follows, all from one sample in a study of shared clonotypes between healthy human individuals. Only in-frame clones appear in the TCRdb table, and some are missing; sequencing was by immunoSEQ multiplex PCR. The table includes millions of clones, 85% to 95% detected once. Sequencing was carried out using naive CD4+ T cells sorted from blood. The receptors stem from a man aged 18 to 29 in good health. CDR3s include the opening cysteine and the closing phenylalanine or tryptophan. A D gene is named only where the DNA matches it firmly. Size is omitted from some rows. Given values are once, few, many or a class for expanded clones.

size: .
J: TRBJ1-6
D: .
V: TRBV28
DNA: TGTGCCAGCAGTTTATCGGTGTACGAGGGGGATTCACCCCTCCACTTT
CDR3: CASSLSVYEGDSPLHF

size: .
J: TRBJ1-6
D: .
V: TRBV6-1
DNA: TGTGCCAGCAGTGACGTCAGCCTATCACCCCTCCACTTT
CDR3: CASSDVSLSPLHF

size: .
J: TRBJ1-1
D: .
V: TRBV10-3
DNA: TGTGCCATCAATGAGGGAAGTACCACTGAAGCTTTCTTT
CDR3: CAINEGSTTEAFF

size: .
J: TRBJ2-1
D: TRBD2
V: TRBV7-2
DNA: TGTGCCAGCAGCGTGACTAGCGGGAGGTGGGATGAGCAGTTCTTC
CDR3: CASSVTSGRWDEQFF

size: .
J: TRBJ1-2
D: .
V: TRBV6-1
DNA: TGTGCCAGCAGTGAAGCTAAGCCAAGTAATGGCTACACCTTC
CDR3: CASSEAKPSNGYTF

size: .
J: TRBJ1-1
D: .
V: TRBV10-3
DNA: TGTGCCATCAGTGAGTCAAAGGGGGGGACTGAAGCTTTCTTT
CDR3: CAISESKGGTEAFF

size: .
J: TRBJ2-5
D: .
V: TRBV25-1
DNA: TGTGCCAGCACCGAGGGCCCCCGGGGGACCCAGTACTTC
CDR3: CASTEGPRGTQYF

size: .
J: TRBJ1-4
D: TRBD1
V: TRBV5-1
DNA: TGCGCCAGCAGCTTCACAGGGGGCGCAGGTGAAAAACTGTTTTTT
CDR3: CASSFTGGAGEKLFF

size: .
J: TRBJ1-2
D: .
V: TRBV15
DNA: TGTGCCACCAGCAGAGATGAGGTGGGGATTTTGGGCTACACCTTC
CDR3: CATSRDEVGILGYTF

size: .
J: TRBJ1-2
D: .
V: TRBV7-2
DNA: TGTGCCAGCAGCTTAGATGGGACCTATGGCTACACCTTC
CDR3: CASSLDGTYGYTF

size: once
J: TRBJ2-3
D: .
V: TRBV11-2
DNA: TGTGCCAGCAGCTGGGGGGCAGAAGGAGATACGCAGTATTTT
CDR3: CASSWGAEGDTQYF

size: once
J: TRBJ2-2
D: TRBD1
V: TRBV18
DNA: TGTGCCAGCTCACCATACCAGGGGGCCGGGGAGCTGTTTTTT
CDR3: CASSPYQGAGELFF

size: .
J: TRBJ2-7
D: .
V: TRBV5-8
DNA: TGTGCCAGCAGCTTGGATGACTACGAGCAGTACTTC
CDR3: CASSLDDYEQYF

size: .
J: TRBJ1-1
D: .
V: TRBV9
DNA: TGTGCCAGCAGCGAACTTACAGGGAACACTGAAGCTTTCTTT
CDR3: CASSELTGNTEAFF

size: .
J: TRBJ2-1
D: TRBD2
V: TRBV2
DNA: TGTGCCAGCAGCCTACCGACTAGCGGGACAACAGGAGGTGGTGGCGATGAGCAGTTCTTC
CDR3: CASSLPTSGTTGGGGDEQFF